The 9 T cell receptor beta chains given below trace back to one sample, sequenced in a study of OX40 agonist ivuxolimab in advanced cancers. TCRdb's copy holds only in-frame clones and misses some; the assay was immunoSEQ multiplex PCR. This sample has tens of thousands of clones, with nearly 90% found just once. The sequenced sample was CD4+ or CD8+ T cells sorted from blood, obtained in a trial of the OX40 agonist ivuxolimab. Receptors were obtained from an adult with an advanced solid tumor such as melanoma, head and neck, liver or kidney cancer.

The rearrangement links TRBV28 to TRBJ1-5, with 8 positions matching TRBD1. V lost 6 bases to trimming and J lost 5 bases; unmatched junction nucleotides: 9. Germline lookup yields CDR1 MDHEN and CDR2 SYDVKM. The CDR3 has 15 amino acids. The CDR3 sequence is CASSPSGTGYQPQHF. The CDR3 region has the DNA TGTGCCAGCAGCCCGTCCGGGACAGGATATCAGCCCCAGCATTTT.

This chain links TRBV2 with TRBJ2-7; D may correspond to TRBD1 or TRBD2 (6 bases each). Trimming stripped 6 bases from V and 3 bases from J, with 24 bases between. Germline CDR1 and CDR2: SNHLY and FYNNEI. The CDR3 has 17 residues. CDR3 region: CASSEGRMAGDLYEQYF. The CDR3 DNA reads as TGTGCCAGCAGCGAGGGGAGGATGGCAGGGGACCTCTACGAGCAGTACTTC.

This chain joins TRBV4-1 and TRBJ1-2, with D possibly matching TRBD1 (5 bases). Germline V lookup: CDR1 MGHRA, CDR2 YSYEKL. The CDR3 is made up of 18 amino acids. V was shortened by 0 bases and J by 4 bases, with 21 bases between the two germline ends. The CDR3 region is CASSQDIRDGALGYGYTF. CDR3 nucleotide sequence: TGCGCCAGCAGCCAAGATATAAGGGACGGAGCGTTGGGCTATGGCTACACCTTC.

The chain is built from TRBV4-3 and TRBJ1-4; D call uncertain. The germline CDR1 and CDR2 sequences are LGHNA and YSLEER. The CDR3 has 15 residues. Trimming removed 2 bases from V and 6 bases from J, with 13 bases in between. CDR3 protein: CASSQSQVFDEKLFF. Written as DNA, the CDR3 is TGCGCCAGCAGCCAATCCCAGGTTTTCGATGAAAAACTGTTTTTT.

The V gene is TRBV9, the J gene TRBJ1-2; D unresolved. The CDR3 runs to 14 residues. V was trimmed by 4 bases and J by 2 bases, leaving 12 bases between them. Germline V CDR1 and CDR2: SGDLS, YYNGEE. The CDR3 here is CASSPRRTNYGYTF. As DNA, the CDR3 is TGTGCCAGCAGCCCTCGACGCACGAACTATGGCTACACCTTC.

This sequence joins TRBV6-5 and TRBJ1-5; no definite D call. The CDR3 is 11 amino acids. Germline values: CDR1 MNHEY, CDR2 SVGAGI. With 5 bases removed from V and 5 bases from J, the gap between germline ends came to 4 bases. The CDR3 sequence is CASSEDQPQHF. The CDR3 nucleotides read TGTGCCAGCAGTGAGGATCAGCCCCAGCATTTT.

This chain joins TRBV27 and TRBJ1-1; 9 positions agree with TRBD1. The CDR3 totals 14 residues. Trimming at V came to 4 bases and at J to 5 bases, leaving 5 bases not matched to a gene. The germline V gene has CDR1 MNHEY and CDR2 SMNVEV (reference sequence). CDR3 in amino acids: CASSSQTGGTEAFF. The CDR3 DNA reads as TGTGCCAGCAGTTCCCAGACAGGGGGAACTGAAGCTTTCTTT.

The V call is TRBV27, the J call TRBJ2-1, with D maybe TRBD2 (6 bases). This CDR3 has 14 residues. The V and J ends lost 4 bases and 6 bases respectively, with 13 bases between them. Looked up from germline, CDR1 is MNHEY and CDR2 is SMNVEV (reference sequence). The CDR3 sequence is CASSSRDASNEQFF. The CDR3 nucleotides read TGTGCCAGCAGTTCGCGGGACGCCTCCAATGAGCAGTTCTTC.

The J gene is TRBJ1-2, the V gene TRBV5-4; D is ambiguous. Trimming left V 0 bases short and J 0 bases short, with 9 bases between. The CDR3 has 15 amino acids. CDR1 and CDR2 (germline): SGHNT, YYREEE (reference sequence). The DNA for the CDR3 is TGTGCCAGCAGCTTGGCTCTCAGAGCTAACTATGGCTACACCTTC. Its protein product is CASSLALRANYGYTF.